This T cell receptor beta chain appears in the sequencing data of a study of T cells in Graves' hyperthyroidism and ophthalmopathy. Inclusion characteristics of ophthalmopathy patients comprised a Clinical Activity Score of at least 3, a NOSPECS grade of at least 4, and duration under 3 months. Amplified TCR beta CDR3 regions derived from RNA transcripts. TCR CDR3 underwent first-round RT-PCR with the HTBI primer set. TCRdb reanalysed the multiplex PCR reads using MiXCR and keeps one entry per CDR3 protein. The repertoire holds 640,000 or so distinct CDR3 sequences, with over 12% as singletons. Many counts were recorded for this clonotype. What it binds is not known. Findings of the study overall: Ophthalmopathy was predicted by the model a median of approximately six months ahead of onset. Among clonotypes expanded in thyroid above 0.001, most were also found in blood.

This TCR came from a woman in her forties with Graves' ophthalmopathy. Sequencing input: blood.

The CDR3: CATSDPRTGYGEQYF. CDR3 nucleotides: TGTGCCACCAGTGATCCGCGGACAGGCTATGGGGAGCAGTACTTC. The rearrangement uses TRBV24-1 and TRBJ2-7; 7 positions match TRBD1. V dropped 3 bases and J dropped 7; count of bases not matched to a gene: 11. Germline V lookup: CDR1 KGHDR, CDR2 SFDVKD. The CDR3 extends over 15 amino acids.